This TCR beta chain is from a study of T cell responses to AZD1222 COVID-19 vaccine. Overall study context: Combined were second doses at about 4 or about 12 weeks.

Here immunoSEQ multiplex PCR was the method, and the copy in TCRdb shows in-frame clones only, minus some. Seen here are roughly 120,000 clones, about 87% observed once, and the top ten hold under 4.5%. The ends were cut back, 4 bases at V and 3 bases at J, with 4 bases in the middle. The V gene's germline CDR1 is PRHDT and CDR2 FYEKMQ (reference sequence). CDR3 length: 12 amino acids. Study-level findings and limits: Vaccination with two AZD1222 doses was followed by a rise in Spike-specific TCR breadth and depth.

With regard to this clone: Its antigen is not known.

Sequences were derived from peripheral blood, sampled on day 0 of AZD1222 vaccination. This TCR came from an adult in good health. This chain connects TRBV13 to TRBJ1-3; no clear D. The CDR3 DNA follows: TGTGCCAGCAGCTGGGTTGGAAACACCATATATTTT. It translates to CASSWVGNTIYF.